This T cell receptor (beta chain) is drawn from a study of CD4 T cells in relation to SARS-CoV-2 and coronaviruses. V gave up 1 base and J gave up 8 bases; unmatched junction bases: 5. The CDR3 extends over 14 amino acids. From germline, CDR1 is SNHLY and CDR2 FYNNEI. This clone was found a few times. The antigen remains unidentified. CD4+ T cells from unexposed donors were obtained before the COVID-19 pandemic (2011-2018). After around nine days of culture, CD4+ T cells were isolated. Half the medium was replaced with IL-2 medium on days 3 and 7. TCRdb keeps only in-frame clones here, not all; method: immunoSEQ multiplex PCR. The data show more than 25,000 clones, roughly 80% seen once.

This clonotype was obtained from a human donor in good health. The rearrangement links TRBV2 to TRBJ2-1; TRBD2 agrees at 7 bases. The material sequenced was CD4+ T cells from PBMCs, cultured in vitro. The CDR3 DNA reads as TGTGCCAGCAGTGAAGGACTAGCTAACTATGAGCAGTTCTTC. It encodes CASSEGLANYEQFF.